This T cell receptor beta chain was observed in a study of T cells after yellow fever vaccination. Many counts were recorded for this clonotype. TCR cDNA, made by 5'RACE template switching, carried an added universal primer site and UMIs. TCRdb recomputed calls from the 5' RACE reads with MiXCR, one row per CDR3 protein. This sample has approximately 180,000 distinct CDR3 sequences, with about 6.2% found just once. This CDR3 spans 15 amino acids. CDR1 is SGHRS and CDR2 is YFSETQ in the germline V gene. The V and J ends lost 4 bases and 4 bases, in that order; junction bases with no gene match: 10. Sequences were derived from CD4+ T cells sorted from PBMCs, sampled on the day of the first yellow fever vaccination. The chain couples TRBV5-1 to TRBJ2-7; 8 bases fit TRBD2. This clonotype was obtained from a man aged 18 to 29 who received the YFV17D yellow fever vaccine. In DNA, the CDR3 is TGCGCCAGCAGCCCGGGGCCGGGAGGGGCTTACGAGCAGTACTTC. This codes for CASSPGPGGAYEQYF.